One sample yielded the 20 T cell receptor beta chains listed below, sequenced in a study of cytomegalovirus exposure and HLA in healthy donors. The PCR made use of 60 Vbeta and 13 Jbeta primers. The protocol was immunoSEQ multiplex PCR, while the TCRdb copy is restricted to in-frame clones and leaves out a portion. The data contain 120,000 to 150,000 clones, 78% of them seen just once; the ten biggest clones take up roughly 3.1%. The material sequenced was PBMCs. These receptors came from a man in his forties in good health and CMV-seropositive.

The chain joins TRBV28 to TRBJ1-5; no definite D call. The germline gives CDR1 MDHEN, CDR2 SYDVKM. This CDR3 spans 13 amino acids. V dropped 8 bases and J dropped 3 bases, with 11 bases sitting between them. The CDR3 region is CASVQAINQPQHF. Here the CDR3 DNA reads TGTGCCAGCGTCCAGGCAATCAATCAGCCCCAGCATTTT.

This clone was counted only a few times. V gene TRBV11-2 combines with J gene TRBJ2-1; 8 bases are shared with TRBD1. V lost 5 bases and J lost 7; bases outside the gene matches: 7. Germline values: CDR1 SGHAT, CDR2 FQNNGV. The CDR3 is 14 amino acids. DNA of the CDR3: TGTGCCAGCAGCCCGTGGACAGGGCCAAATGAGCAGTTCTTC. Residues: CASSPWTGPNEQFF. Full variable domain (remainder filled in from reference TRBV11-2 and TRBJ2-1): EAGVAQSPRYKIIEKRQSVAFWCNPISGHATLYWYQQILGQGPKLLIQFQNNGVVDDSQLPKDRFSAERLKGVDSTLKIQPAKLEDSAVYLCASSPWTGPNEQFFGPGTRLTVL.

In DNA form, the CDR3 reads TGTGCCAGCAGTGATTTCCGGGACAGGGGATGGGAAGAGACCCAGTACTTC. Its protein is CASSDFRDRGWEETQYF. The V and J genes are TRBV25-1 and TRBJ2-5; 10 bases fit TRBD1. This CDR3 spans 17 amino acids. With 3 bases clipped from V and 3 bases from J, the junction kept 10 bases outside the gene matches. Germline lookup yields CDR1 MGHDK and CDR2 SYGVNS.

The rearrangement joins TRBV10-1 to TRBJ2-2; D call uncertain. The CDR3 is made up of 14 amino acids. The V and J ends lost 2 bases and 4 bases respectively, with 8 bases between them. The V gene's germline CDR1 is WNHNN and CDR2 SYGVQD (reference sequence). The chain's CDR3 is CASSENYRTGELFF. The CDR3 coding sequence is TGCGCCAGCAGTGAGAACTACCGCACCGGGGAGCTGTTTTTT.

The V call is TRBV7-8, the J call TRBJ1-4, with D unresolved. CDR3 size: 14 residues. Trimming left V 6 bases short and J 4 bases short, with 12 bases between. Germline V gene sequence: CDR1 SGHVS, CDR2 FQNEAQ. The DNA for the CDR3 is TGTGCCAGCAGTCCACAGTATAGTAATGAAAAACTGTTTTTT. Encoded protein: CASSPQYSNEKLFF.

As for this clone: Compared with germline, one end of the junction differs, possibly owing to a read error. This chain links TRBV7-9 with TRBJ1-2, with D perhaps TRBD1 (5 bases). The germline V gene has CDR1 SEHNR and CDR2 FQNEAQ (reference sequence). The CDR3 length is 12 residues. The CDR3 sequence: CSSSKTDYGYTF. CDR3 sequence (DNA): TGTTCCAGCAGCAAGACAGACTATGGCTACACCTTC.

This clone was recorded a few times. The chain carries TRBV10-3 and TRBJ1-1; 9 nucleotides match TRBD1. The CDR3 has 14 residues. Germline CDR1 is ENHRY and CDR2 is SYGVKD. Trimming took 6 bases from V and 1 from J; bases not matched to a gene: 3. CDR3 sequence reads: CAIRMGQGNTEAFF. The CDR3 region has the DNA TGTGCCATCAGAATGGGACAGGGGAACACTGAAGCTTTCTTT.

This chain uses TRBV30 with TRBJ2-1, with D perhaps matching TRBD1 (6 bases). This CDR3 contains 13 residues. CDR1 GTSNPN and CDR2 SVGIG come from the germline V gene (reference sequence). Trimming took off 3 bases at V and 7 bases at J, with 13 bases between the two ends. DNA for the CDR3: TGTGCCTGGAGCCCTACAGGGAGAAATGAGCAGTTCTTC. This gives the protein CAWSPTGRNEQFF.

J is TRBJ1-1 and V is TRBV9; no reliable D call. V dropped 4 bases and J dropped 0 bases, with 19 bases sitting between them. The CDR3 totals 17 residues. The germline CDR1 and CDR2 sequences are SGDLS and YYNGEE. CDR3 DNA: TGTGCCAGCAGCCCACGGCTTGGTACCGGGATGAACACTGAAGCTTTCTTT. Translating gives CASSPRLGTGMNTEAFF.

This chain links TRBV30 with TRBJ2-1; 12 nucleotides align to TRBD2. Germline V gene sequence: CDR1 GTSNPN, CDR2 SVGIG (reference sequence). This CDR3 spans 15 amino acids. Trimming took 2 bases from V and 5 from J; bases not matched to a gene: 4. CDR3 region: CAWSTTSGRNNEQFF. DNA for the CDR3: TGTGCCTGGAGTACGACTAGCGGGAGAAACAATGAGCAGTTCTTC.

This rearrangement joins TRBV6-5 to TRBJ2-2; TRBD2 matches 11 bases. Germline CDR1 is MNHEY and CDR2 is SVGAGI. The CDR3 runs to 15 residues. V lost 5 bases, J lost 6 bases, and 5 bases stayed unmatched. Here the CDR3 reads CASSIAGGPPGELFF. CDR3 nucleotides: TGTGCCAGCAGTATAGCGGGAGGGCCCCCCGGGGAGCTGTTTTTT.

The chain has TRBV19 and TRBJ1-3, with D unclear. CDR3 length: 13 residues. The V end lost 0 bases, the J end lost 8 bases, and 8 bases lay between the germline ends. The germline V gene has CDR1 LNHDA and CDR2 SQIVND (reference sequence). The CDR3 sequence is CASSIDRRDTIYF. CDR3 DNA sequence: TGTGCCAGTAGTATAGATCGGAGAGACACCATATATTTT.

This clone was recorded only once. The V call is TRBV15, the J call TRBJ2-4; 7 nucleotides line up with TRBD1. V shed 4 bases and J 13 bases; nucleotides not matched to a gene: 7. This CDR3 has 12 residues. The germline CDR1 and CDR2 sequences are LNHNV and YYDKDF (reference sequence). Written as DNA, the CDR3 is TGTGCCACCAGCACCTACACAGGGGAACAGTACTTC. It specifies CATSTYTGEQYF.

The V and J genes are TRBV5-1 and TRBJ2-1; D gene ambiguous. Germline V CDR1 and CDR2: SGHRS, YFSETQ. This CDR3 is built from 14 residues. The V end was cut by 0 bases, the J end by 6 bases, with 10 bases between. CDR3 sequence: CASSLVVTSNEQFF. CDR3 nucleotides: TGCGCCAGCAGCTTGGTGGTGACTTCCAATGAGCAGTTCTTC.

This clone was recorded once. This sequence joins TRBV7-2 and TRBJ2-7; 8 bases match TRBD2. The CDR3 has 14 amino acids. After removal of 7 bases from V and 4 bases from J, the junction contained 9 bases not matched to a gene. CDR1 and CDR2 from the germline V gene are SGHTA and FQGNSA. The CDR3 is CASTSSGKGYEQYF. DNA of the CDR3: TGTGCCAGCACCAGTAGCGGGAAAGGGTACGAGCAGTACTTC. Variable domain in full (rest from reference TRBV7-2 and TRBJ2-7): GAGVSQSPSNKVTEKGKDVELRCDPISGHTALYWYRQSLGQGLEFLIYFQGNSAPDKSGLPSDRFSAERTGGSVSTLTIQRTQQEDSAVYLCASTSSGKGYEQYFGPGTRLTVT.

This sequence joins TRBV6-5 and TRBJ2-5; 11 bases are shared with TRBD1. The assigned J gene may be wrong: the sequence end matches TRBJ2-7 better. CDR1 is MNHEY and CDR2 is SVGAGI in the germline V gene. There are 15 residues in the CDR3. Written as DNA, the CDR3 is TGTGCCAGCGCATACACCGGGACAGGGGGATTCGAGCAGTACTTC. This encodes CASAYTGTGGFEQYF.

The sample holds a few counts of this clone. CDR3 nucleotides: TGTGCCTGGAGTCCCTCCCTCGGGCCCCAGCATTTT. The encoded protein is CAWSPSLGPQHF. The chain is built from TRBV30 and TRBJ1-5; no clear D. CDR3 size: 12 residues. V lost 2 bases and J lost 9, with 11 bases in between. Germline V gene sequence: CDR1 GTSNPN, CDR2 SVGIG (reference sequence).

The rearrangement uses TRBV2 and TRBJ2-7, with TRBD1 as a possible D gene (5 bases). Looked up from germline, CDR1 is SNHLY and CDR2 is FYNNEI. Trimming pared 8 bases from V and 4 bases from J, leaving 12 bases between. The CDR3 is 12 amino acids. The DNA of the CDR3 is TGTGCCAGCGGCAGGGCCAAGTACGAGCAGTACTTC. It is translated as CASGRAKYEQYF.

The chain has TRBV7-8 and TRBJ2-5, with TRBD2 matching over 7 bases. After removal of 6 bases from V and 1 base from J, the junction contained 11 bases not matched to a gene. The CDR3 extends over 16 amino acids. The germline V gene encodes CDR1 SGHVS and CDR2 FQNEAQ. CDR3 nucleotides: TGTGCCAGCAGGGCCCGAGCGGGACGGGCCCAAGAGACCCAGTACTTC. This sequence encodes CASRARAGRAQETQYF. Full variable domain (remainder filled in from reference TRBV7-8 and TRBJ2-5): GAGVSQSPRYKVAKRGQDVALRCDPISGHVSLFWYQQALGQGPEFLTYFQNEAQLDKSGLPSDRFFAERPEGSVSTLKIQRTQQEDSAVYLCASRARAGRAQETQYFGPGTRLLVL.

The chain recombines TRBV18 with TRBJ2-1; D is ambiguous. From germline, CDR1 is KGHSH and CDR2 LQKENI. Trimming stripped 2 bases from V and 6 bases from J, with 5 bases between. The CDR3 has 12 residues. DNA of the CDR3: TGTGCCAGCTCACCAGGGCGCAATGAGCAGTTCTTC. It is translated as CASSPGRNEQFF.